Listed below are T cell receptor beta chains from one sample, sequenced in a study of blood T cell repertoires in COVID-19. Clones were sequenced by immunoSEQ multiplex PCR, and TCRdb holds only the in-frame ones, with some missing. The table lists 120,000 to 150,000 clones, under 85% of them singletons. The sample comprised PBMCs or T cells enriched from blood (not recorded which). Receptors were obtained from a woman between 18 and 29 years old who had been exposed to COVID-19. CDR3s leave out the opening cysteine and the closing phenylalanine or tryptophan. A D gene is named only where the DNA matches it firmly. Size is omitted from some rows. Given values are once, few, many or a class for expanded clones.

>TRBJ2-7|NA|NA|TRBV5-6
ASVPRRDRYEQY
>TRBJ2-2|NA|NA|TRBV30
AWSVRGTGELF
>TRBJ2-6|TRBD2|NA|TRBV28
ASGLAGVSGANVLT
>TRBJ2-1|NA|NA|TRBV12-5
ASGFSGNEQF
>TRBJ1-1|TRBD1|NA|TRBV6-5
ASSYVTGDFGAF
>TRBJ1-3|TRBD1|NA|TRBV4-2
ASSQEGTGSSGNTIY
>TRBJ1-4|TRBD1|few|TRBV27
ASRGTATNEKLF
>TRBJ2-1|TRBD2|NA|TRBV19
ASGLAGGGEQF
>TRBJ2-3|TRBD2|NA|TRBV13
ASSRGLAGGASTDTQY
>TRBJ1-3|TRBD1|NA|TRBV5-6
ASSLQGVSGNTIY
>TRBJ2-2|NA|NA|TRBV24-1
ATLGDSNTGELF
>TRBJ1-1|NA|NA|TRBV4-3
ASSQAGVRTEAF
>TRBJ2-7|NA|NA|TRBV19
ASSIQHGSGGSYEQY
>TRBJ1-2|NA|NA|TRBV25-1
ASSSAGGLGYGYT
>TRBJ2-5|TRBD2|NA|TRBV6-2/TRBV6-3
ASSYPRLAGGPQLQETQY
>TRBJ2-1|TRBD2|NA|TRBV10-3
AINRLAETYNEQF
>TRBJ1-2|TRBD1|NA|TRBV9
ASSVGVMTGGNGYT
>TRBJ2-3|NA|NA|TRBV4-2
ASSQGSGDTDTQY
>TRBJ2-3|TRBD2|once|TRBV7-2
ASSFQAGGPWGTDTQY
>TRBJ2-1|NA|NA|TRBV25-1
ASSETGLAPSSYNEQF
>TRBJ2-2|TRBD1|NA|TRBV9
ASSDYRDRYTGELF
>TRBJ2-1|NA|NA|TRBV12-3/TRBV12-4
ASTTDSWEQF
>TRBJ2-1|TRBD1|NA|TRBV25-1
ASSEGQGSVYNEQF
>TRBJ2-3|TRBD2|NA|TRBV10-3
AISQLAGVTDTQY
>TRBJ2-3|NA|NA|TRBV23-1
ASSQLGTGVGGTDTQY
>TRBJ2-7|NA|NA|TRBV5-5
ASSSPGQSYEQY
>TRBJ2-5|TRBD2|NA|TRBV5-1
ASSPGTSGRLYGETQY
>TRBJ1-2|NA|NA|TRBV4-2
ASSLYIDVLRSYGYT
>TRBJ2-1|NA|NA|TRBV3-1/TRBV3-2
ASSAGLSLNNEQF
>TRBJ1-1|TRBD1|NA|TRBV5-1
ASSSRTGEKNTEAF
>TRBJ1-1|TRBD1|NA|TRBV7-9
ASSLDRVAEAF
>TRBJ2-1|TRBD2|NA|TRBV27
ASSKLAGDLSYNEQF
>TRBJ2-7|NA|NA|TRBV12-2
ASRFPGPSGYEQY
>TRBJ1-5|NA|NA|TRBV28
ASAERYQGPQH
>TRBJ1-4|NA|NA|TRBV28
ASRKTAWREKLF
>TRBJ1-5|TRBD1|NA|TRBV5-1
ASSRTGQGFFYSNQPQH
>TRBJ2-2|TRBD2|medium-sized|TRBV19
ASSGTSGNTGELF
>TRBJ2-7|TRBD1|NA|TRBV18
ASSYGGQGEYEQY
>TRBJ2-5|TRBD2|NA|TRBV11-2
ASSLGRGLAGETQY
>TRBJ1-1|NA|NA|TRBV7-9
ASSLDFGGGRAF
>TRBJ2-1|NA|NA|TRBV30
AWTRGGRFNEQF
>TRBJ2-5|NA|few|TRBV7-9
ASSLGGQETQY
>TRBJ2-7|TRBD1|NA|TRBV18
ASSPGTGAGEQY
>TRBJ1-5|TRBD1|few|TRBV2
ASSARQGAQPQH
>TRBJ2-1|NA|NA|TRBV6-2/TRBV6-3
ASSYTAEQF
>TRBJ1-2|TRBD1|NA|TRBV5-4
ASSNRGQGDGYT
>TRBJ1-5|NA|NA|TRBV3-1/TRBV3-2
ASSQGGGNQPQH
>TRBJ1-3|NA|NA|TRBV7-2
ASSLLGRGSGNTIY
>TRBJ1-2|NA|NA|TRBV3-1/TRBV3-2
ASSQDGGGGSVYT
>TRBJ1-5|NA|NA|TRBV9
ASSLPGGEHSVGQPQH
>TRBJ1-2|TRBD1|once|TRBV28
ASSSNTGTGYGYT
>TRBJ1-2|NA|few|TRBV5-4
ASSLRAVYT
>TRBJ2-1|TRBD1|NA|TRBV4-3
ASSQGRQGDYNEQF
>TRBJ2-1|TRBD2|NA|TRBV30
AWSRLAGGLNEQF
>TRBJ2-2|TRBD2|NA|TRBV11-3
ASSIAGGYTGELF
>TRBJ2-1|TRBD1|NA|TRBV25-1
ASSEIDRDNEQF
>TRBJ2-1|TRBD2|once|TRBV5-1
ASSPGTSGGNEQF
>TRBJ1-2|NA|NA|TRBV19
ASSDGGFYGYT
>TRBJ1-5|TRBD1|NA|TRBV4-3
ASSPPEGAPSNQPQH
>TRBJ1-3|NA|NA|TRBV21-1
ASTPRQTSGNTIY